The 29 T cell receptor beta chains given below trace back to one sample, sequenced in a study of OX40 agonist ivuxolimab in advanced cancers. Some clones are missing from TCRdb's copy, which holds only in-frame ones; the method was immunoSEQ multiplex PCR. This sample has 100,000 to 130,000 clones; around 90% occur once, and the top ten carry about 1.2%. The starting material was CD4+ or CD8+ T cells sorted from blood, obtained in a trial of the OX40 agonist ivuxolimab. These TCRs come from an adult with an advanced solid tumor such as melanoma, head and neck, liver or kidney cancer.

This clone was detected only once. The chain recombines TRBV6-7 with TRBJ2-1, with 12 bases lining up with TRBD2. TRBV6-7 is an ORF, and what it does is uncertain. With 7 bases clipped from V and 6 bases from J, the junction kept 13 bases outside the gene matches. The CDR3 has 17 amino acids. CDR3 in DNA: TGTGCCAGCATTACACCGCCGGGACTAGCGGGTGGCAATGAGCAGTTCTTC. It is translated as CASITPPGLAGGNEQFF.

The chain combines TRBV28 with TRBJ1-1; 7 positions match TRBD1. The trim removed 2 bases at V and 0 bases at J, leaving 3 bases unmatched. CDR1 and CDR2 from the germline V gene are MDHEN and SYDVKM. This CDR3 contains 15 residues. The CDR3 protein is CASSLGGGMNTEAFF. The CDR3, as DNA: TGTGCCAGCAGTTTAGGAGGGGGCATGAACACTGAAGCTTTCTTT. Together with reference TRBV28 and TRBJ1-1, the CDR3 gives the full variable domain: DVKVTQSSRYLVKRTGEKVFLECVQDMDHENMFWYRQDPGLGLRLIYFSYDVKMKEKGDIPEGYSVSREKKERFSLILESASTNQTSMYLCASSLGGGMNTEAFFGQGTRLTVV.

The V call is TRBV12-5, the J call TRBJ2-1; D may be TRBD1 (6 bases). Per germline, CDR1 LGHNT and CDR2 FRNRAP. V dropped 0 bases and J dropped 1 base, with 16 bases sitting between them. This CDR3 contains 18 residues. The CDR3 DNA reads TGTGCTAGTGGTTTGGTACGGACAGCCACCCCATCCTACAATGAGCAGTTCTTC. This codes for CASGLVRTATPSYNEQFF.

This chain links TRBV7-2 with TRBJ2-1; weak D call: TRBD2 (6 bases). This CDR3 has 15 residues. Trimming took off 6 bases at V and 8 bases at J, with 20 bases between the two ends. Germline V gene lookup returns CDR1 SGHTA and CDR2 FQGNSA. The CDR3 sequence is CASRGRDSWEDEQFF. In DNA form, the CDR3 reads TGTGCCAGCAGGGGACGTGACAGTTGGGAGGATGAGCAGTTCTTC. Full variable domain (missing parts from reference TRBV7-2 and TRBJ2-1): GAGVSQSPSNKVTEKGKDVELRCDPISGHTALYWYRQSLGQGLEFLIYFQGNSAPDKSGLPSDRFSAERTGGSVSTLTIQRTQQEDSAVYLCASRGRDSWEDEQFFGPGTRLTVL.

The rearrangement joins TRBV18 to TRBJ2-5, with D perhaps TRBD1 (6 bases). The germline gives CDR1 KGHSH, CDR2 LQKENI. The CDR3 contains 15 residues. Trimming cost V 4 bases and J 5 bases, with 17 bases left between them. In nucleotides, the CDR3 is TGTGCCAGCTCACAATCCAGGGGAGCACCGGAGACCCAGTACTTC. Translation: CASSQSRGAPETQYF.

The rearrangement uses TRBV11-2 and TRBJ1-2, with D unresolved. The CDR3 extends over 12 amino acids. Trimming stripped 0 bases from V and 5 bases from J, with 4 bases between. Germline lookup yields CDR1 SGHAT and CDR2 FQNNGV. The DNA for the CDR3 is TGTGCCAGCAGCTTAGATGTTTATGGCTACACCTTC. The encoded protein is CASSLDVYGYTF.

CDR3 coding DNA: TGTGCCAGCAGCTTGGTTGACCCGGATCCTTATGGCTACACCTTC. It is translated as CASSLVDPDPYGYTF. The chain couples TRBV5-8 to TRBJ1-2; no clear D gene. The CDR3 extends over 15 amino acids. Trimming cost V 0 bases and J 5 bases, with 14 bases left between them. Per the germline V gene, CDR1 is SGHTS and CDR2 is YDEGEE.

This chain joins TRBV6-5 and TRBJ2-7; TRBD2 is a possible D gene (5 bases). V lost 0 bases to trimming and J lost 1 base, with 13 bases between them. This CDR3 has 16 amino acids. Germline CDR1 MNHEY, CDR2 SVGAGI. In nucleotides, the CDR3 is TGTGCCAGCAGTTACTCTGTAGGAGGCCTGTCCTACGAGCAGTACTTC. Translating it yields CASSYSVGGLSYEQYF.

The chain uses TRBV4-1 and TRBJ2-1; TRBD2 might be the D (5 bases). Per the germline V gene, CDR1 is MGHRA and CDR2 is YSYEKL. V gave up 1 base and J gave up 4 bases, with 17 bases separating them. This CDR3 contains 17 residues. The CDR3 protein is CASSQVDIGILYNEQFF. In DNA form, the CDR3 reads TGCGCCAGCAGCCAAGTGGATATCGGGATTTTATACAATGAGCAGTTCTTC.

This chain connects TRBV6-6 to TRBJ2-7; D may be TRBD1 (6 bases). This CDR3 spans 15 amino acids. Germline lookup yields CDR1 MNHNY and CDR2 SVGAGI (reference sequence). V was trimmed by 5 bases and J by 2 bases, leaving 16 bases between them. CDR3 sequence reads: CASSTDYRVPYEQYF. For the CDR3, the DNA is TGTGCCAGCAGTACCGACTACAGGGTTCCCTACGAGCAGTACTTC.

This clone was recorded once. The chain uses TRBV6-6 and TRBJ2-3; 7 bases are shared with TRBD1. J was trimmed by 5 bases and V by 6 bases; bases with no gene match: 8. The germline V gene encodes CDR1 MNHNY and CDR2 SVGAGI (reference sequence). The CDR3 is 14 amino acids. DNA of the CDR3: TGTGCCAGCAGATTAGGGGGCGGCGGAGATACGCAGTATTTT. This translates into CASRLGGGGDTQYF.

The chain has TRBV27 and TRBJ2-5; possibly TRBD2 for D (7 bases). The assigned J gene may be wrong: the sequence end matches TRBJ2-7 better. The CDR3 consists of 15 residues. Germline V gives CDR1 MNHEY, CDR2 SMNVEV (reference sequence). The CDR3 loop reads CASTSWGRGGGEQYF. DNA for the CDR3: TGTGCCAGCACTTCCTGGGGGAGGGGAGGGGGCGAGCAGTACTTC.

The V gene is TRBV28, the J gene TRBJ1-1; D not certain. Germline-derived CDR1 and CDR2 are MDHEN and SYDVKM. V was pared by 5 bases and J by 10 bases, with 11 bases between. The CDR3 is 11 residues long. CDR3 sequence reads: CASSPSNGAFF. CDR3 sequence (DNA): TGTGCCAGCAGTCCCTCCAATGGAGCTTTCTTT.

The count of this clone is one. The CDR3 here is CASSLAPGSSGRGADTQYF. CDR3 in DNA: TGTGCCAGCAGCTTAGCCCCAGGGAGTAGCGGGAGGGGGGCAGATACGCAGTATTTT. V gene TRBV7-2 combines with J gene TRBJ2-3; TRBD2 agrees at 11 bases. CDR1 is SGHTA and CDR2 is FQGNSA in the germline V gene. The CDR3 extends over 19 amino acids. V lost 0 bases, J lost 4 bases, and 12 bases stayed unmatched.

CDR3 nucleotide sequence: TGTGCCAGCACCGAGGGGGGTTGGGTCTACGAGCAGTACTTC. This gives the protein CASTEGGWVYEQYF. This sequence joins TRBV2 and TRBJ2-7; the D gene could be TRBD1 or TRBD2 (6 bases each). The CDR3 is 14 amino acids. Trimming stripped 7 bases from V and 3 bases from J, with 16 bases between. From germline, CDR1 is SNHLY and CDR2 FYNNEI.

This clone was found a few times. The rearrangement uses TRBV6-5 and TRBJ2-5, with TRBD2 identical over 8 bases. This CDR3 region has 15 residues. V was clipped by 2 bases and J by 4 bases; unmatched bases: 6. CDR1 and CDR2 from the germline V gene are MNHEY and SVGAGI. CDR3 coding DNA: TGTGCCAGCAGTTACCTGACGGGAGGGGCAGAGACCCAGTACTTC. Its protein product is CASSYLTGGAETQYF.

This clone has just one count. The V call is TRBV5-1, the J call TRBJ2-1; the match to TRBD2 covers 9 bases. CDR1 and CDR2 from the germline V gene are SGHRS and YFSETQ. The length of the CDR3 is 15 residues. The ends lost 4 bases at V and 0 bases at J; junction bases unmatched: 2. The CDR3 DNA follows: TGCGCCAGCAGCCTTAGCGGGAGCTCCTACAATGAGCAGTTCTTC. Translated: CASSLSGSSYNEQFF.

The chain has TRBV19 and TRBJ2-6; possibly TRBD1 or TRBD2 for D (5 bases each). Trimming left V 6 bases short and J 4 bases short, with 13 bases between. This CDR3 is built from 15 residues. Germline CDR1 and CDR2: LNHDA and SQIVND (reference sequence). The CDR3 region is CASRPRETGANVLTF. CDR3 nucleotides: TGTGCCAGTAGACCCAGGGAGACCGGGGCCAACGTCCTGACTTTC.

The CDR3 DNA sequence: TGTGCCAGCAGCCATGGGGACTACGAGCAGTACTTC. Amino acid sequence: CASSHGDYEQYF. V is TRBV11-2 and J is TRBJ2-7, with no clear D. Trimming shortened V by 5 bases and J by 3 bases, and 8 bases separated the two germline ends. The CDR3 consists of 12 residues. The V gene's germline CDR1 is SGHAT and CDR2 FQNNGV. The complete variable domain, with remaining parts taken from reference TRBV11-2 and TRBJ2-7, reads EAGVAQSPRYKIIEKRQSVAFWCNPISGHATLYWYQQILGQGPKLLIQFQNNGVVDDSQLPKDRFSAERLKGVDSTLKIQPAKLEDSAVYLCASSHGDYEQYFGPGTRLTVT.

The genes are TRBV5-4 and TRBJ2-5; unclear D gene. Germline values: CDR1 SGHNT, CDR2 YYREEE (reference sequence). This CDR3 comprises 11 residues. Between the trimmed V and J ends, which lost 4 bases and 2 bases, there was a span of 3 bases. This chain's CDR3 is CASSAQETQYF. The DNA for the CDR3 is TGTGCCAGCAGCGCTCAAGAGACCCAGTACTTC.

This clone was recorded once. The CDR3 region is CASSQPPSSGNTIYF. In DNA, the CDR3 is TGTGCCAGCAGCCAACCTCCTAGCTCTGGAAACACCATATATTTT. This chain uses TRBV4-2 with TRBJ1-3; D gene unclear. The CDR3 runs to 15 residues. CDR1 LGHNA and CDR2 YNFKEQ come from the germline V gene. The V and J ends lost 2 bases and 0 bases respectively, with 8 bases between them.

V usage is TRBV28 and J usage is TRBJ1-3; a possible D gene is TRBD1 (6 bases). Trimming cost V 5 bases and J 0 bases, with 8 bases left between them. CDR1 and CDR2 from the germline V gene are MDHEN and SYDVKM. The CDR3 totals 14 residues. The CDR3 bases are TGTGCCAGCAGTCAAGGGGGCTCTGGAAACACCATATATTTT. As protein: CASSQGGSGNTIYF.

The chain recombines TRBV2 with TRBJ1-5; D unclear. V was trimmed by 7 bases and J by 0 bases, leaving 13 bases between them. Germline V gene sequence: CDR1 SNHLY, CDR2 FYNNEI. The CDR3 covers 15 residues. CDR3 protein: CASTGGRYSNQPQHF. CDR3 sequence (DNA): TGTGCCAGCACTGGAGGACGGTATAGCAATCAGCCCCAGCATTTT.

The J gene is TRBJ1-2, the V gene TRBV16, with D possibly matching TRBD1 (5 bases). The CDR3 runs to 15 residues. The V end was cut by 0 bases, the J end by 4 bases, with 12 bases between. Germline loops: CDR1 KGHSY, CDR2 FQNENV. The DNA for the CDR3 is TGTGCCAGCAGCCAATCGCCAGGGCAAATCTATGGCTACACCTTC. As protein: CASSQSPGQIYGYTF.

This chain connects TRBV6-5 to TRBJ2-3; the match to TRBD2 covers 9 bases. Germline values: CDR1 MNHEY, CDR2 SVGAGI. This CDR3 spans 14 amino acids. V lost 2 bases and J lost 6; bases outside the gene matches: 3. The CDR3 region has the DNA TGTGCCAGCAGTTACGGACTAGCGCTCGATACGCAGTATTTT. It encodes CASSYGLALDTQYF.

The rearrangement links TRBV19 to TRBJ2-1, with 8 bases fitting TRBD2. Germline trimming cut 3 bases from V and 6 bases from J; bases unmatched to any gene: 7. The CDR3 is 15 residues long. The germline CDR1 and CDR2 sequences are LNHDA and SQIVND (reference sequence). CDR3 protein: CASSIRAGVSNEQFF. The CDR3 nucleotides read TGTGCCAGTAGTATTCGAGCGGGAGTTTCCAATGAGCAGTTCTTC.

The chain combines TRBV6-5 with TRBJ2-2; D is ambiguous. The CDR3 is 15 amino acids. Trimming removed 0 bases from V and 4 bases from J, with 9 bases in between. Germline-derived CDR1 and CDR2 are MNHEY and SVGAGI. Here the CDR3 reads CASSYSGRSTGELFF. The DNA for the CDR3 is TGTGCCAGCAGTTACTCGGGCCGAAGCACCGGGGAGCTGTTTTTT.

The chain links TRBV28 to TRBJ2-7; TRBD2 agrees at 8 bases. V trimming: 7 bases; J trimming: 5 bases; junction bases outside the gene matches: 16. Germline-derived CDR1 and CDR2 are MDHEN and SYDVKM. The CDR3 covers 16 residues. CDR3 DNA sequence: TGTGCCAGCACTACGGCCGCGGCGGGGGGCTTCGACGAGCAGTACTTC. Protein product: CASTTAAAGGFDEQYF.

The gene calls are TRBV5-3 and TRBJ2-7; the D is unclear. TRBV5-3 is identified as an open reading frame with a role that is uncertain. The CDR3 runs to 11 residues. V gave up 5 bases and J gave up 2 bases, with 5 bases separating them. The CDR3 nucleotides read TGTGCCAGAAGACCCCCCTACGAGCAGTACTTC. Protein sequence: CARRPPYEQYF.